The 23 T cell receptor beta chains below all came from one sample that was sequenced in a study of blood T cell repertoires in COVID-19. Sequencing was performed with immunoSEQ multiplex PCR; in TCRdb, only in-frame clones are kept and a portion is missing. The data contain under 350,000 clones, 65% to 90% of them singletons. The sample comprised PBMCs or T cells enriched from blood (not recorded which). Receptors were obtained from a woman aged 40 to 55 with acute COVID-19.

This sequence joins TRBV4-1 and TRBJ1-5; 9 bases line up with TRBD1. Per the germline V gene, CDR1 is MGHRA and CDR2 is YSYEKL. This CDR3 is 16 amino acids long. Losses at the gene ends were 0 bases for V and 6 bases for J; bases not matched to a gene: 6. The CDR3 bases are TGCGCCAGCAGCCAAGATCCAGGGACAGGGCCTCAGCCCCAGCATTTT. Its translation is CASSQDPGTGPQPQHF.

The V gene is TRBV4-2, the J gene TRBJ2-2, with unresolved D. CDR1 LGHNA and CDR2 YNFKEQ come from the germline V gene. The CDR3 contains 14 residues. The ends were cut back, 1 base at V and 7 bases at J, with 10 bases in the middle. CDR3 sequence: CASSQGGSGGELFF. Written as DNA, the CDR3 is TGTGCCAGCAGCCAAGGAGGCTCTGGCGGGGAGCTGTTTTTT.

The chain uses TRBV27 and TRBJ1-1; D gene ambiguous. CDR1 and CDR2 from the germline V gene are MNHEY and SMNVEV (reference sequence). CDR3 size: 15 residues. Trimming removed 3 bases from V and 3 bases from J, with 14 bases in between. This CDR3 reads CASSFNYGVDTEAFF. CDR3 bases: TGTGCCAGCAGTTTTAATTACGGGGTGGACACTGAAGCTTTCTTT.

J is TRBJ1-2 and V is TRBV18; 7 bases agree with TRBD1. Germline CDR1 KGHSH, CDR2 LQKENI. Losses at the gene ends were 2 bases for V and 3 bases for J; bases not matched to a gene: 6. This CDR3 comprises 15 residues. CDR3 in amino acids: CASSPTPGQHYGYTF. In nucleotides, the CDR3 is TGTGCCAGCTCACCAACCCCGGGACAGCACTATGGCTACACCTTC.

The V and J genes are TRBV7-9 and TRBJ2-5; perhaps TRBD1 as D (5 bases). Per germline, CDR1 SEHNR and CDR2 FQNEAQ (reference sequence). Trimming cost V 1 base and J 5 bases, with 14 bases left between them. CDR3 length equals 15 residues. The CDR3 loop reads CASSLVGTPGETQYF. The CDR3 region has the DNA TGTGCCAGCAGCTTAGTGGGCACCCCAGGGGAGACCCAGTACTTC.

The chain uses TRBV7-8 and TRBJ1-2; D is ambiguous. The CDR3 is 12 residues long. Between the trimmed V and J ends, which lost 5 bases and 5 bases, there was a span of 9 bases. Germline V lookup: CDR1 SGHVS, CDR2 FQNEAQ. CDR3 region: CASSLAAYGYTF. CDR3 nucleotide sequence: TGTGCCAGCAGCCTGGCCGCATATGGCTACACCTTC.

The CDR3 region is CSVKTSGTAPGELFF. The CDR3 nucleotides read TGCAGCGTTAAGACTAGCGGGACCGCGCCGGGGGAGCTGTTTTTT. The rearrangement joins TRBV29-1 to TRBJ2-2; 11 nucleotides align to TRBD2. V trimming: 5 bases; J trimming: 8 bases; junction bases outside the gene matches: 10. The CDR3 is made up of 15 amino acids. The germline gives CDR1 SQVTM, CDR2 ANQGSEA.

The V gene is TRBV19, the J gene TRBJ2-2; 8 nucleotides match TRBD2. J was trimmed by 1 base and V by 3 bases; bases with no gene match: 10. Germline loops: CDR1 LNHDA, CDR2 SQIVND (reference sequence). The length of the CDR3 is 18 residues. CDR3 in amino acids: CASSMGRAGDMNTGELFF. The CDR3 DNA sequence: TGTGCCAGTAGTATGGGACGAGCGGGAGATATGAACACCGGGGAGCTGTTTTTT.

The chain combines TRBV19 with TRBJ1-4; D perhaps matches TRBD1 (5 bases). The CDR3 runs 15 residues. Trimming removed 6 bases from V and 5 bases from J, with 16 bases in between. The germline gives CDR1 LNHDA, CDR2 SQIVND (reference sequence). The CDR3 protein is CASSGPRGKNEKLFF. CDR3 in DNA: TGTGCCAGTAGCGGACCCCGGGGGAAAAATGAAAAACTGTTTTTT.

This chain joins TRBV28 and TRBJ2-5; D perhaps matches TRBD1 (6 bases). This CDR3 has 16 amino acids. Germline V gene data show CDR1 as MDHEN and CDR2 as SYDVKM. Between the trimmed V and J ends, which lost 4 bases and 0 bases, there was a span of 15 bases. DNA for the CDR3: TGTGCCAGCAGTTCCCGGACAGACCCGTACCAAGAGACCCAGTACTTC. Translating it yields CASSSRTDPYQETQYF.

The chain links TRBV4-1 to TRBJ2-7; D gene unclear. The length of the CDR3 is 13 residues. In germline, CDR1 is MGHRA, CDR2 YSYEKL. V was trimmed by 0 bases and J by 7 bases, leaving 10 bases between them. In DNA form, the CDR3 reads TGCGCCAGCAGCCAAGACCCATTGAGGGAGCAGTACTTC. Translating it yields CASSQDPLREQYF.

The chain recombines TRBV2 with TRBJ2-7; 8 bases match TRBD1. The germline gives CDR1 SNHLY, CDR2 FYNNEI. The ends lost 6 bases at V and 9 bases at J; junction bases unmatched: 13. The CDR3 totals 14 residues. CDR3: CASSGKTSTGGQYF. In nucleotides, the CDR3 is TGTGCCAGCAGCGGGAAAACAAGCACAGGGGGGCAGTACTTC. The full variable domain, with the rest looked up from reference TRBV2 and TRBJ2-7, is EPEVTQTPSHQVTQMGQEVILRCVPISNHLYFYWYRQILGQKVEFLVSFYNNEISEKSEIFDDQFSVERPDGSNFTLKIRSTKLEDSAMYFCASSGKTSTGGQYFGPGTRLTVT.

The V and J genes are TRBV19 and TRBJ1-4, with TRBD1 as a possible D gene (6 bases). The germline V and J ends were trimmed by 5 bases and 8 bases, with 21 bases remaining between them. The CDR3 has 16 residues. Per germline, CDR1 LNHDA and CDR2 SQIVND (reference sequence). Here the CDR3 reads CASSPSLGGRGEKLFF. The CDR3 bases are TGTGCCAGTAGTCCGAGCCTAGGGGGACGGGGAGAAAAACTGTTTTTT. Full variable domain (missing parts from reference TRBV19 and TRBJ1-4): DGGITQSPKYLFRKEGQNVTLSCEQNLNHDAMYWYRQDPGQGLRLIYYSQIVNDFQKGDIAEGYSVSREKKESFPLTVTSAQKNPTAFYLCASSPSLGGRGEKLFFGSGTQLSVL.

V gene TRBV6-5 combines with J gene TRBJ1-5; TRBD1 aligns across 7 bases. Losses at the gene ends were 5 bases for V and 4 bases for J; bases not matched to a gene: 5. Germline V gene sequence: CDR1 MNHEY, CDR2 SVGAGI. CDR3 size: 14 residues. CDR3 sequence: CASSQGGMNQPQHF. The CDR3 region has the DNA TGTGCCAGCAGTCAGGGGGGTATGAATCAGCCCCAGCATTTT.

The V call is TRBV5-1, the J call TRBJ1-1, with TRBD1 matching over 8 bases. V gave up 4 bases and J gave up 8 bases; unmatched junction bases: 13. Looked up from germline, CDR1 is SGHRS and CDR2 is YFSETQ. There are 15 residues in the CDR3. The CDR3: CASSPVAGTGSEAFF. CDR3 bases: TGCGCCAGCAGCCCTGTTGCCGGGACAGGAAGCGAAGCTTTCTTT.

This rearrangement joins TRBV7-6 to TRBJ1-1; D is unresolved. V lost 6 bases and J lost 5, with 25 bases in between. The CDR3 has 17 amino acids. CDR1 and CDR2 from the germline V gene are SGHVS and FNYEAQ. The CDR3 reads CASRPGPFKKRETEAFF. CDR3 nucleotides: TGTGCCAGCAGACCTGGGCCCTTCAAAAAACGGGAGACTGAAGCTTTCTTT.

This clone was recorded a few times. V usage is TRBV24-1 and J usage is TRBJ1-5, with TRBD1 matching 11 bases. V lost 7 bases, J lost 2 bases, and 3 bases stayed unmatched. Germline V CDR1 and CDR2: KGHDR, SFDVKD. CDR3 length: 15 residues. The CDR3 sequence is CATSGTGGRNQPQHF. The DNA for the CDR3 is TGTGCCACCAGCGGGACAGGGGGGCGCAATCAGCCCCAGCATTTT.

V and J are TRBV7-2 and TRBJ1-1; possible D gene TRBD1, 6 bases. This CDR3 region has 17 residues. The germline V and J ends were trimmed by 3 bases and 1 base, with 18 bases remaining between them. The germline V gene has CDR1 SGHTA and CDR2 FQGNSA. The CDR3 DNA sequence: TGTGCCAGCAGCTTCAATCCCTTGGGGGCTCCGAACACTGAAGCTTTCTTT. It encodes CASSFNPLGAPNTEAFF.

The chain combines TRBV27 with TRBJ1-1; D is uncertain. Per the germline V gene, CDR1 is MNHEY and CDR2 is SMNVEV (reference sequence). V lost 6 bases and J lost 6, with 8 bases in between. The CDR3 extends over 11 amino acids. The CDR3 DNA is TGTGCCAGCAGCCGAACAGCTGAAGCTTTCTTT. It specifies CASSRTAEAFF.

The CDR3 protein is CASSWDRKSSYEQYF. The CDR3 region has the DNA TGTGCCAGCAGCTGGGACAGAAAAAGCTCCTACGAGCAGTACTTC. The chain recombines TRBV6-5 with TRBJ2-7, with 7 bases matching TRBD1. Per germline, CDR1 MNHEY and CDR2 SVGAGI. With 6 bases clipped from V and 0 bases from J, the junction kept 8 bases outside the gene matches. This CDR3 has 15 residues.

This clone appeared a few times. The chain uses TRBV5-4 and TRBJ1-1, with TRBD1 matching over 7 bases. From germline, CDR1 is SGHNT and CDR2 YYREEE (reference sequence). The CDR3 has 15 residues. V lost 2 bases, J lost 5 bases, and 9 bases stayed unmatched. The CDR3 protein is CASSLGGRGTTEAFF. The CDR3 nucleotides read TGTGCCAGCAGCTTAGGGGGCCGAGGTACAACTGAAGCTTTCTTT.

The J gene is TRBJ1-4, the V gene TRBV7-6; D perhaps matches TRBD1 (6 bases). Germline loops: CDR1 SGHVS, CDR2 FNYEAQ. V dropped 3 bases and J dropped 6 bases, with 11 bases sitting between them. The CDR3 length is 14 residues. CDR3 in DNA: TGTGCCAGCAGCTTGGGGGCAGTAGATGAAAAACTGTTTTTT. Encoded protein: CASSLGAVDEKLFF.

The rearrangement links TRBV5-1 to TRBJ2-7; D ambiguous. The germline V and J ends were trimmed by 2 bases and 0 bases, with 15 bases remaining between them. Germline loops: CDR1 SGHRS, CDR2 YFSETQ. The CDR3 length is 16 residues. The CDR3 DNA reads TGCGCCAGCAGCTTATACAGACCCGGAAGCTCCTACGAGCAGTACTTC. It encodes CASSLYRPGSSYEQYF.